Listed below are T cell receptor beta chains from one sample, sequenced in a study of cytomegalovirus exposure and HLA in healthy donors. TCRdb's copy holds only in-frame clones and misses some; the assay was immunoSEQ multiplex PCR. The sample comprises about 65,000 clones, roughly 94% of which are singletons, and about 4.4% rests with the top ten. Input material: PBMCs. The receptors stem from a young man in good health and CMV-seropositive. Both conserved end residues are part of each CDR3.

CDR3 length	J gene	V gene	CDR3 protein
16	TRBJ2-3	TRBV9	CASSPGTSVFTDTQYF
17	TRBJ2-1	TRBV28	CASTTYVAVNSYNEQFF
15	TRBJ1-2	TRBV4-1	CASSQETGGLYGYTF
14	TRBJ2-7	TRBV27	CASSRLSGSYEQYF
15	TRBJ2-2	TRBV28	CASTKGDRGGGELFF
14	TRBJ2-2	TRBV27	CASSFYQGNGELFF
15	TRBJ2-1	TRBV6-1	CASSELGTSYNEQFF
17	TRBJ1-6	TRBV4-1	CASSSWQGQGKNSPLHF
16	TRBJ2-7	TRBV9	CASSVDPRGGGYEQYF
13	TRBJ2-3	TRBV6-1	CASRRTATDTQYF
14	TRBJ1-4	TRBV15	CATSRGQASEKLFF
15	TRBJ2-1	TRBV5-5	CASSSGWTGGIEQFF
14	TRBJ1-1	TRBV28	CASSSQGEATEAFF
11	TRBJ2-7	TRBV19	CASGQYYEQYF
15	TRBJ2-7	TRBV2	CASSEYGQGSYEQYF
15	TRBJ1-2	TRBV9	CASSVGDISTYGYTF
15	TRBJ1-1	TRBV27	CASSLYQGGTTEAFF
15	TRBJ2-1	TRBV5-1	CASSLVLAGEVEQFF
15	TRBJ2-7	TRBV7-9	CASSLGTGGYYEQYF
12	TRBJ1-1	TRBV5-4	CASSLVQSEAFF
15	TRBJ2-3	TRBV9	CASSAEGQGTDTQYF
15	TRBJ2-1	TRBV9	CASSLVSGGYNEQFF